These T cell receptor beta chains were read from a single sample in a study of blood T cell repertoires in COVID-19. Sequencing used immunoSEQ multiplex PCR; TCRdb keeps in-frame clones, though not all of them. The sample shows more than 100,000 clones, roughly 90% of them seen only once. Specimen: peripheral blood. These receptors were obtained from a woman of 80 years or more in a cohort sampled during active COVID-19. Both conserved end residues are part of each CDR3. The D gene is left open where the match is weak. Only part of the rows carry a size: once, few, many, or a class if the clone is expanded.

TRBJ2-3,TRBV5-1,TRBD2,.,CASSNLAGGGTDTQYF,TGCGCCAGCAGCAACCTAGCGGGAGGGGGGACAGATACGCAGTATTTT
TRBJ2-6,TRBV4-2,TRBD1,few,CASSHPNRGLGGANVLTF,TGTGCCAGCAGCCACCCGAACAGGGGCCTGGGGGGGGCCAACGTCCTGACTTTC
TRBJ2-5,TRBV7-9,TRBD2,.,CASSLEGLARVDQYF,TGTGCCAGCAGCTTAGAGGGACTAGCAAGGGTTGACCAGTACTTC
TRBJ1-5,TRBV18,.,.,CASSQSGINQPQHF,TGTGCCAGCTCACAGTCGGGGATCAATCAGCCCCAGCATTTT
TRBJ2-7,TRBV7-9,TRBD1,.,CASSPLPGQGTGEQYF,TGTGCCAGCAGCCCCCTACCGGGACAGGGGACCGGCGAGCAGTACTTC
TRBJ2-5,TRBV7-6,.,.,CASSGRLVEEETQYF,TGTGCCAGCAGCGGACGACTAGTGGAGGAAGAGACCCAGTACTTC
TRBJ2-3,TRBV3-1/TRBV3-2,.,once,CASSQMPGTSTDTQYF,TGTGCCAGCAGCCAGATGCCCGGGACTAGCACAGATACGCAGTATTTT
TRBJ1-2,TRBV27,TRBD1,.,CASTKDRNYGYTF,TGTGCCAGCACCAAGGACAGGAACTATGGCTACACCTTC
TRBJ1-1,TRBV6-4,.,once,CASRGLGGNVQTEAFF,TGTGCCAGCAGGGGCTTGGGGGGGAACGTCCAAACTGAAGCTTTCTTT
TRBJ2-3,TRBV4-2,.,.,CASSQETLSGDTQYF,TGTGCCAGCAGCCAAGAAACCCTCAGCGGAGATACGCAGTATTTT
TRBJ2-2,TRBV5-4,TRBD2,.,CASSSGWVAGGGAGELFF,TGTGCCAGCAGCTCGGGGTGGGTAGCGGGAGGAGGAGCCGGGGAGCTGTTTTTT